Below, 22 T cell receptor beta chains from the same sample are listed, as sequenced in a study of beta chain features in type 1 diabetes (dated by TCRdb to 2016 to 2019). Paper-wide results and their limitations: A moderate but significant shortening of TCRB CDR3 length was observed in type 1 diabetes patients in all four CD4+ subsets.

Receptor amplification or capture employed the immunoSEQ multiplex PCR assay. All of the isolated RNA was reverse transcribed with the High Capacity cDNA Reverse Transcription Kit, so expressed TCRB transcripts were sequenced. TCRdb mirrors the immuneACCESS table, restricted to in-frame sequences. Some clones are absent from its copies; in checked studies, under half trace to an unresolved V gene, and the reason for the others is unknown. The sample contains 300,000 to 450,000 clones, roughly 12% of them found a single time. The ten largest make up 0.008% to 0.011% of the sample. No antigen has been assigned to these receptors. The specimen sequenced was naive CD4+ T cells from blood. Reading the label with the study, this specimen's cell subset or site is: true naive CD4+ T cells. The receptors derive from a woman under 30 with type 1 diabetes.

V and J are TRBV30 and TRBJ2-5, with D possibly being TRBD2 (5 bases). Germline values: CDR1 GTSNPN, CDR2 SVGIG (reference sequence). V lost 4 bases and J lost 7, with 13 bases in between. The CDR3 is made up of 12 amino acids. CDR3 in amino acids: CAWMPGSGTQYF. CDR3 bases: TGTGCCTGGATGCCGGGGTCGGGGACCCAGTACTTC. Full variable domain (rest looked up from reference TRBV30 and TRBJ2-5): SQTIHQWPATLVQPVGSPLSLECTVEGTSNPNLYWYRQAAGRGLQLLFYSVGIGQISSEVPQNLSASRPQDRQFILSSKKLLLSDSGFYLCAWMPGSGTQYFGPGTRLLVL.

The chain links TRBV18 to TRBJ2-3, with TRBD2 as a possible D gene (6 bases). V gave up 4 bases and J gave up 6 bases, with 20 bases separating them. Germline-derived CDR1 and CDR2 are KGHSH and LQKENI. CDR3 length: 16 amino acids. The CDR3 DNA sequence: TGTGCCAGCTCACGTCCCGTGGGAGGTCAGGAGGATACGCAGTATTTT. Translated, it gives CASSRPVGGQEDTQYF.

J is TRBJ1-3 and V is TRBV7-9, with D possibly being TRBD1 (5 bases). V was pared by 3 bases and J by 8 bases, with 14 bases between. Germline V lookup: CDR1 SEHNR, CDR2 FQNEAQ (reference sequence). The CDR3 has 14 amino acids. The CDR3 DNA reads as TGTGCCAGCAGCTTGACGACAGATCAGGACACCATATATTTT. Encoded protein: CASSLTTDQDTIYF.

Only a few counts were recorded for this clone. The V call is TRBV28, the J call TRBJ1-2; TRBD1 aligns across 7 bases. The CDR3 loop spans 13 amino acids. Germline lookup yields CDR1 MDHEN and CDR2 SYDVKM. V was pared by 4 bases and J by 5 bases, with 4 bases of the junction left unmatched. CDR3 loop: CASSSPGGYGYTF. As DNA, the CDR3 is TGTGCCAGCAGTTCGCCAGGGGGTTATGGCTACACCTTC.

This chain links TRBV27 with TRBJ2-7; D ambiguous. V gave up 2 bases and J gave up 3 bases, with 11 bases separating them. Germline V gene data show CDR1 as MNHEY and CDR2 as SMNVEV (reference sequence). The CDR3 covers 14 residues. CDR3 region: CASSLHATNYEQYF. The CDR3, as DNA: TGTGCCAGCAGTTTACATGCGACAAACTACGAGCAGTACTTC.

This clone was recorded a few times. The V gene is TRBV5-4, the J gene TRBJ2-7, with D possibly being TRBD2 (6 bases). This CDR3 is 14 amino acids long. Germline values: CDR1 SGHNT, CDR2 YYREEE (reference sequence). With 4 bases removed from V and 3 bases from J, the gap between germline ends came to 14 bases. The CDR3, as DNA: TGTGCCAGCAGCCTGGAGGTGGGGGGCTACGAGCAGTACTTC. The encoded protein is CASSLEVGGYEQYF.

In its sample, this clone was seen a few times. The chain is built from TRBV5-1 and TRBJ2-1; D is unresolved. The CDR3 spans 13 residues. CDR1 is SGHRS and CDR2 is YFSETQ in the germline V gene. V was clipped by 4 bases and J by 7 bases, with 12 bases between them. The CDR3 is CASSPRSQNEQFF. The CDR3 DNA is TGCGCCAGCAGCCCCCGGAGCCAAAATGAGCAGTTCTTC.

This clone has a handful of counts. The chain links TRBV18 to TRBJ2-7, with D unclear. The germline V gene encodes CDR1 KGHSH and CDR2 LQKENI. V dropped 2 bases and J dropped 1 base, with 15 bases sitting between them. This CDR3 contains 16 residues. CDR3 DNA: TGTGCCAGCTCACCAGAAGTGGCGGCGCGGTCCTACGAGCAGTACTTC. Its translation is CASSPEVAARSYEQYF.

This clone has just a few counts. The J gene is TRBJ2-7, the V gene TRBV18, with TRBD1 as a possible D gene (5 bases). This CDR3 has 14 residues. Germline lookup yields CDR1 KGHSH and CDR2 LQKENI. With 2 bases removed from V and 5 bases from J, the gap between germline ends came to 13 bases. CDR3 sequence: CASSPNWGGDEQYF. The CDR3 nucleotides are TGTGCCAGCTCACCAAACTGGGGCGGTGACGAGCAGTACTTC.

This sequence joins TRBV4-3 and TRBJ2-3, with D perhaps TRBD2 (5 bases). Trimming stripped 1 base from V and 14 bases from J, with 22 bases between. The CDR3 has 15 amino acids. CDR1 LGHNA and CDR2 YSLEER come from the germline V gene. CDR3 sequence (DNA): TGCGCCAGCAGCCAAGGGGCTAGCCGACAACAGAGATGGTATTTT. Protein: CASSQGASRQQRWYF.

This clone has a handful of counts. The chain joins TRBV7-2 to TRBJ2-5; D remains ambiguous. The germline V gene encodes CDR1 SGHTA and CDR2 FQGNSA. Trimming took off 4 bases at V and 0 bases at J, with 18 bases between the two ends. The CDR3 contains 17 residues. The CDR3 DNA is TGTGCCAGCAGCTCCGCCCCCGTGACTGGATACCAAGAGACCCAGTACTTC. Translating it yields CASSSAPVTGYQETQYF.

A few counts support this clone. The chain is built from TRBV15 and TRBJ2-5; 9 bases map to TRBD1. V was clipped by 5 bases and J by 7 bases; unmatched bases: 5. From germline, CDR1 is LNHNV and CDR2 YYDKDF (reference sequence). The CDR3 consists of 13 residues. The CDR3 sequence: CATSLDRGGTQYF. DNA of the CDR3: TGTGCCACCAGCCTAGACAGGGGGGGGACCCAGTACTTC.

The chain carries TRBV19 and TRBJ2-1; possibly TRBD2 for D (5 bases). CDR1 LNHDA and CDR2 SQIVND come from the germline V gene (reference sequence). Trimming removed 6 bases at V and 0 bases at J, with 15 bases between. The CDR3 covers 16 residues. The CDR3 loop reads CASSLRGGSSYNEQFF. The DNA for the CDR3 is TGTGCCAGTAGCCTCCGCGGAGGCAGCTCCTACAATGAGCAGTTCTTC.

This clone was counted a few times. The CDR3 sequence is CAWSVPGGTYNEQFF. CDR3 nucleotide sequence: TGTGCCTGGAGTGTACCCGGGGGTACCTACAATGAGCAGTTCTTC. The rearrangement uses TRBV30 and TRBJ2-1; a weak D match, TRBD2 (6 bases). The CDR3 length is 15 residues. V was shortened by 0 bases and J by 2 bases, with 11 bases between the two germline ends. Germline CDR1 is GTSNPN and CDR2 is SVGIG (reference sequence).

The V gene is TRBV28, the J gene TRBJ2-7, with D perhaps matching TRBD2 (5 bases). CDR1 is MDHEN and CDR2 is SYDVKM in the germline V gene. CDR3 length: 14 amino acids. V lost 5 bases to trimming and J lost 2 bases, with 13 bases between them. CDR3 in DNA: TGTGCCAGCAGTCTTAGCTCCGGGGCCTACGAGCAGTACTTC. Residues: CASSLSSGAYEQYF. The full variable domain, with the rest looked up from reference TRBV28 and TRBJ2-7, is DVKVTQSSRYLVKRTGEKVFLECVQDMDHENMFWYRQDPGLGLRLIYFSYDVKMKEKGDIPEGYSVSREKKERFSLILESASTNQTSMYLCASSLSSGAYEQYFGPGTRLTVT.

This sequence joins TRBV7-9 and TRBJ1-6, with TRBD1 identical over 7 bases. This CDR3 has 15 residues. J was trimmed by 7 bases and V by 4 bases; bases with no gene match: 7. Germline CDR1 is SEHNR and CDR2 is FQNEAQ (reference sequence). The CDR3 sequence: CASSSITGANSPLHF. CDR3 bases: TGTGCCAGCAGCTCCATCACAGGGGCCAATTCACCCCTCCACTTT.

This clone was picked up one time. V gene TRBV28 combines with J gene TRBJ2-1; 9 bases align to TRBD1. The CDR3 extends over 15 amino acids. CDR1 MDHEN and CDR2 SYDVKM come from the germline V gene. The trim removed 7 bases at V and 6 bases at J, leaving 10 bases unmatched. The CDR3, as DNA: TGTGCCAGCAACACAGGGGGCGGCTTCCTCAATGAGCAGTTCTTC. Translation: CASNTGGGFLNEQFF.

This clone was counted a few times. This rearrangement joins TRBV9 to TRBJ2-3; 15 nucleotides line up with TRBD2. The germline gives CDR1 SGDLS, CDR2 YYNGEE. The CDR3 is made up of 18 amino acids. V lost 2 bases to trimming and J lost 3 bases; unmatched junction nucleotides: 7. The CDR3 loop is CASSVGTSGRRITDTQYF. For the CDR3, the DNA is TGTGCCAGCAGCGTGGGGACTAGCGGGAGGCGAATTACAGATACGCAGTATTTT.

Details on this clone: Other DNA sequences in this sample translate to the same CDR3. The chain combines TRBV28 with TRBJ1-5, with D tentatively TRBD1 (6 bases). Trimming cost V 5 bases and J 3 bases, with 11 bases left between them. From germline, CDR1 is MDHEN and CDR2 SYDVKM. This CDR3 spans 14 amino acids. As DNA, the CDR3 is TGTGCCAGCAGTCTCACAGGGAACAATCAGCCCCAGCATTTT. Protein sequence: CASSLTGNNQPQHF.

This chain joins TRBV9 and TRBJ2-2; 7 bases map to TRBD2. J lost 0 bases, V lost 4 bases, and 3 bases had no gene match. Germline CDR1 reads SGDLS; CDR2 reads YYNGEE. The CDR3 has 15 amino acids. Here the CDR3 reads CASSLGGTNTGELFF. DNA for the CDR3: TGTGCCAGCAGCCTGGGGGGGACGAACACCGGGGAGCTGTTTTTT.

The gene calls are TRBV18 and TRBJ2-4, with D unresolved. Germline assignment: CDR1 KGHSH and CDR2 LQKENI. This CDR3 has 14 residues. Trimming took 0 bases from V and 6 from J, leaving 9 bases between them. In DNA, the CDR3 is TGTGCCAGCTCACCACCGAGAAGATCAAACATTCAGTACTTC. Translated: CASSPPRRSNIQYF.

The table lists this clone with a few counts. This chain uses TRBV6-1 with TRBJ2-3; a possible D gene is TRBD1 (5 bases). Trimming took 5 bases from V and 3 from J, leaving 12 bases between them. Germline V lookup: CDR1 MNHNS, CDR2 SASEGT. The CDR3 runs 14 residues. The CDR3 bases are TGTGCCAGCAGTCTACCCGACAGAACAGATACGCAGTATTTT. It yields the protein CASSLPDRTDTQYF.